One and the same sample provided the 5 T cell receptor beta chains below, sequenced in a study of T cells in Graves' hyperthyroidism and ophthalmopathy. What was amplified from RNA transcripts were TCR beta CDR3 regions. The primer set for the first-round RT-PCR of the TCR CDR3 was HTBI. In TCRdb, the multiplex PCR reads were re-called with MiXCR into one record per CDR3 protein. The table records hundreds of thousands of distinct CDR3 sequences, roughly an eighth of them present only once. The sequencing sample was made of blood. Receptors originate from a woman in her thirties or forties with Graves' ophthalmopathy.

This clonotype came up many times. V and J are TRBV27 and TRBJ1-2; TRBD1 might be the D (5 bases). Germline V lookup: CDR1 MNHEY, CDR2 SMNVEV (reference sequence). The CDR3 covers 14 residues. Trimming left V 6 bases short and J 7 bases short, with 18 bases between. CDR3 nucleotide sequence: TGTGCCAGCAGCTCCGGGACCGGGCCGCGTGGCTACACCTTC. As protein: CASSSGTGPRGYTF.

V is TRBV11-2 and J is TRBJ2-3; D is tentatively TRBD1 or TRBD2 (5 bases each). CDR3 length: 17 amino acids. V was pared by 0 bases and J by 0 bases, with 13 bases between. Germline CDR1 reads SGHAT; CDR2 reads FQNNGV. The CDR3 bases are TGTGCCAGCAGCTTAGATCCCGGGACCTCTAGCACAGATACGCAGTATTTT. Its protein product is CASSLDPGTSSTDTQYF.

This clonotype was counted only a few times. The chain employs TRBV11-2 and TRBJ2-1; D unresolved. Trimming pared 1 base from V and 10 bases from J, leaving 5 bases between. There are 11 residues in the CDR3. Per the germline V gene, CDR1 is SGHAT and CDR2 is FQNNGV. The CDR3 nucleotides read TGTGCCAGCAGCTTAGGACTGGAGCAGTTCTTC. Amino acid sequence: CASSLGLEQFF.

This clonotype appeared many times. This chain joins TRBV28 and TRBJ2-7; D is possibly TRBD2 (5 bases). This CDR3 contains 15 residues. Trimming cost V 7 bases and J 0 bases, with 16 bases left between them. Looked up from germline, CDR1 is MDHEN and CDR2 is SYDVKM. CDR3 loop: CASTGTFRSSYEQYF. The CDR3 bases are TGTGCCAGCACGGGAACCTTCAGGAGCTCCTACGAGCAGTACTTC.

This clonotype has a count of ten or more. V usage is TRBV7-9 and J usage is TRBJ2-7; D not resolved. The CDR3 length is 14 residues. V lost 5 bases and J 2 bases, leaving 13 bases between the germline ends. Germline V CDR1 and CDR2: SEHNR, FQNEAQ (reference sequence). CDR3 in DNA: TGTGCCAGCAGCACCCACGGTACGGCCTACGAGCAGTACTTC. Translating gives CASSTHGTAYEQYF.